This TCR beta chain was obtained from a study of shared clonotypes between healthy human individuals. A note on this clone: Its antigen is not known.

The assay was run at deep level. Per the original data handling: There were no quality scores in the junction-only immunoSEQ sequences, so filtering differed. Libraries were prepared by immunoSEQ multiplex PCR; TCRdb keeps only in-frame clonotypes and omits some of them. The DNA was the basis for D and trimming; V, J and clone size are from that table. The table records 560,000 or so clones, 96% of them present only once. Study results and caveats: The rarefaction results pointed to incomplete sorted-subset sequencing despite large depth. Larger estimated richness was generally seen in naive subsets than in memory subsets.

Naive-designated CD8 cells lacked CD45RO, were positively enriched for CCR7, and omitted terminally differentiated effector memory CD45RA+ cells. Germline CDR1 and CDR2: MNHEY and SVGAGI. Trimming removed 0 bases at V and 3 bases at J, with 15 bases between. The CDR3 runs to 16 residues. This TCR was sampled from a woman aged 30 to 39 in good health. Sequenced material: naive CD8+ T cells sorted from blood. The gene calls are TRBV6-5 and TRBJ2-7, with D unclear. CDR3 protein: CASSYSLGPESYEQYF. CDR3 nucleotide sequence: TGTGCCAGCAGTTACTCTTTGGGTCCGGAGAGCTACGAGCAGTACTTC.